These 30 T cell receptor gamma chains originate from one sample sequenced in a study of gamma-delta chains in newborns, infants, children. TCRdb reprocessed the reads through CATT. The table includes over a thousand gamma-chain clones, more than 3% detected once. Sequenced input: blood. The receptors derive from a child who was a newborn, infant or young child, either healthy, febrile or measles-vaccinated (not recorded which).

The table lists this clone with a few counts. An end of the junction differs from the germline gene, which may be a read error. J is TRGJP and V is TRGV9. From germline, CDR1 is GITISATS and CDR2 ISYDGTV (reference sequence). This CDR3 contains 17 residues. CDR3 sequence: CALWERPPELGKKVKVF. The CDR3 nucleotides are TGTGCCTTGTGGGAGCGCCCCCCGGAGTTGGGCAAAAAAGTCAAGGTATTT.

By proportion, this clone is medium-sized. This chain connects TRGV8 to TRGJ1 or TRGJ2. CDR1 is VENAVY, CDR2 YDSYNSRV, per germline. V lost 4 bases and J lost 4; bases outside the gene matches: 4. This CDR3 region has 12 residues. This chain's CDR3 is CATWEPYYKKLF. For the CDR3, the DNA is TGTGCCACCTGGGAGCCGTATTATAAGAAACTCTTT.

This clone is categorized as large (0.1 to 1%). The same CDR3 also results from other DNA sequences found in this sample. CDR3 amino acids: CALWEVRIYYKKLF. The CDR3 nucleotides are TGTGCCTTGTGGGAGGTGCGCATTTATTATAAGAAACTCTTT. The chain recombines TRGV9 with TRGJ1 or TRGJ2. J gave up 3 bases and V 0 bases, and 5 bases lay outside the gene matches. CDR1 is GITISATS and CDR2 is ISYDGTV in the germline V gene (reference sequence). This CDR3 spans 14 amino acids.

This clone was detected only a few times. Its ends do not fully match the called genes, so a read error is possible. At the DNA level, this CDR3 is encoded by other sequences in the same sample as well. The rearrangement joins TRGV9 to TRGJP. The CDR3 consists of 17 residues. In germline, CDR1 is GITISATS, CDR2 ISYDGTV (reference sequence). CDR3 in amino acids: CALWEVLWELGKKIKVF. The CDR3 DNA sequence: TGTGCCTTATGGGAGGTTCTTTGGGAGTTGGGCAAAAAAATCAAGGTATTT.

Concerning this clone itself: The protein TCRdb gives is from a much larger clone and does not agree with this DNA's translation at residue 9, likely a read error; the protein shown here comes from the DNA. The chain links TRGV9 to TRGJP. CDR1 and CDR2 (germline): GITISATS, ISYDGTV (reference sequence). The CDR3 extends over 16 amino acids. CDR3: CALWEVLESGKKIKVF. In DNA, the CDR3 is TGTGCCTTGTGGGAGGTGCTCGAGTCGGGCAAAAAAATCAAGGTATTT.

This clone was seen only a few times. The TCRdb protein, from a much larger clone, departs from this DNA's translation at residue 11, likely by read error; the protein shown derives from the DNA. The chain employs TRGV4 and TRGJP1. The germline gives CDR1 EGSTGY, CDR2 YDSYTSSV. CDR3 length equals 14 residues. In nucleotides, the CDR3 is TGTGCCACCTGGGCTTATACCACTGGTTGGCTCAAGATATTT. This gives the protein CATWAYTTGWLKIF.

Relative to its sample, this clone is large. This sample includes further DNA sequences coding for the same CDR3. The CDR3 region has the DNA TGTGCCTTGTGTCGAGAGAATTATTATAAGAAACTCTTT. It specifies CALCRENYYKKLF. V gene TRGV9 combines with J gene TRGJ1 or TRGJ2. The V segment lost 7 bases and the J segment 0 bases; nucleotides outside the gene matches: 6. This CDR3 contains 13 residues. CDR1 and CDR2 (germline): GITISATS, ISYDGTV (reference sequence).

This clone was detected only once. The V gene call is TRGV9, and the J gene call is absent. The CDR3 has 17 residues. Per germline, CDR1 GITISATS and CDR2 ISYDGTV (reference sequence). Here the CDR3 DNA reads TGTGCCTTGTGGGAGGTCCCTGGGGAGGTGGGCCAAAAAATAAAGGTCTTT. Translating it yields CALWEVPGEVGQKIKVF.

This clone came up a few times. Additional DNA sequences in this sample encode the identical CDR3. V and J are TRGV9 and TRGJP. CDR3 length equals 17 residues. Germline V gene sequence: CDR1 GITISATS, CDR2 ISYDGTV (reference sequence). The V and J ends lost 12 bases and 6 bases, in that order; junction bases with no gene match: 17. The CDR3 region has the DNA TGTGCCCTATGGGAGACTGCCGGAGAGTTGGGCAAAAAAATCAAGGTATTT. Amino acids: CALWETAGELGKKIKVF.

About this clone itself: The protein held in TCRdb is that of a much larger clone and does not match this DNA's translation at residue 7, likely because of a read error; the protein shown is translated from the DNA. Other DNA sequences from this sample encode an identical CDR3 as well. The chain joins TRGV9 to TRGJP. Per the germline V gene, CDR1 is GITISATS and CDR2 is ISYDGTV (reference sequence). The CDR3 length is 16 residues. V gave up 4 bases and J gave up 6 bases; unmatched junction bases: 6. The CDR3 DNA reads TGTGCCTTGTGGGACCGTCGAGAGTTGGGCAAAAAAATCAAGGTATTT. Its translation: CALWDRRELGKKIKVF.

By share of the sample, this clone is large. The sample holds other DNA sequences that translate to the same CDR3. This chain joins TRGV9 and TRGJP. The CDR3 loop spans 16 amino acids. Germline CDR1 and CDR2: GITISATS and ISYDGTV (reference sequence). Trimming took 5 bases from V and 3 from J; bases not matched to a gene: 4. CDR3 region: CALWAPQELGKKIKVF. The DNA for the CDR3 is TGTGCCTTGTGGGCTCCGCAAGAGTTGGGCAAAAAAATCAAGGTATTT.

With regard to this clone: A clone one base away is much larger, so this may be a read error. Other DNA variants within this sample encode the same CDR3. This sequence joins TRGV9 and TRGJP. The germline V gene encodes CDR1 GITISATS and CDR2 ISYDGTV (reference sequence). The CDR3 spans 14 residues. The CDR3 sequence: CALWEELGKKVKVF. The CDR3 DNA is TGTGCCTTGTGGGAAGAGTTGGGCAAAAAAGTCAAGGTATTT.

The sample holds a few counts of this clone. A far larger clone is one nucleotide away, so this likely arose from a read error. The chain recombines TRGV9 with TRGJP. The CDR3 consists of 19 residues. CDR1 is GITISATS, CDR2 ISYDGTV, per germline (reference sequence). The CDR3 protein is CALWEVLHGNELGKKIRVF. CDR3 DNA sequence: TGTGCCTTGTGGGAGGTGCTACATGGCAACGAGTTGGGCAAAAAAATCAGGGTATTT.

Worth noting for this clone: A much larger clone lies one base from this, so it may be a read error. Distinct nucleotide sequences in the sample also encode this CDR3. V is TRGV9 and J is TRGJP. CDR1 GITISATS and CDR2 ISYDGTV come from the germline V gene (reference sequence). CDR3 length: 18 amino acids. CDR3 sequence: CALWEVRGKELGKKIKVF. DNA for the CDR3: TGTGCCTTGTGGGAGGTGCGGGGTAAAGAGTTAGGCAAAAAAATCAAGGTATTT.

By proportion, this clone is medium-sized. The gene calls are TRGV9 and TRGJP. The CDR3 sequence is 14 residues long. The V and J ends lost 5 bases and 7 bases, in that order; junction bases with no gene match: 2. Looked up from germline, CDR1 is GITISATS and CDR2 is ISYDGTV (reference sequence). The CDR3 region is CALWVELGKKIKVF. The DNA for the CDR3 is TGTGCCTTGTGGGTCGAGTTGGGCAAAAAAATCAAGGTATTT.

Comment on this clone: This probably arose from a read error, given a far larger clone one base away. The genes are TRGV4 and TRGJ1 or TRGJ2. This CDR3 region has 11 residues. Per the germline V gene, CDR1 is EGSTGY and CDR2 is YDSYTSSV. For the CDR3, the DNA is TGTGCCACCTGGGATTACTATAAGAAACTCTTT. Translation gives CATWDYYKKLF.

There are a few counts of this clone. At one end the junction does not follow the germline gene, possibly because of a read error. Other DNA sequences in this specimen translate into the identical CDR3. The chain combines TRGV9 with TRGJP. Germline V gene sequence: CDR1 GITISATS, CDR2 ISYDGTV (reference sequence). The CDR3 totals 17 residues. In DNA, the CDR3 is TGTGCCCTGTGGGAGTCGAAGGTGGAGTTGGGCAAAAAAATCAAGGTATTT. Protein sequence: CALWESKVELGKKIKVF.

In its sample, this clone ranks as hyperexpanded. This sample includes further DNA sequences coding for the same CDR3. The V gene is TRGV4, the J gene TRGJ1 or TRGJ2. Germline CDR1 reads EGSTGY; CDR2 reads YDSYTSSV. Unmatched junction bases numbered 2, after V lost 6 bases and J lost 9 bases. CDR3 length equals 9 residues. CDR3 loop: CATWIKKLF. The CDR3 DNA is TGTGCCACCTGGATTAAGAAACTCTTT.

The sample holds a few counts of this clone. This could be a read error, since a much larger clone is one nucleotide away. V usage is TRGV9 and J usage is TRGJP. Germline V lookup: CDR1 GITISATS, CDR2 ISYDGTV (reference sequence). This CDR3 is built from 17 residues. The CDR3 region is CAFWEVQGELGKKIKVF. The CDR3 region has the DNA TGTGCCTTTTGGGAGGTGCAAGGAGAGTTGGGCAAAAAAATCAAGGTATTT.

Of note for this clone: This may come from a read error, since a much larger clone is one base off. Additional DNA sequences in this sample encode the identical CDR3. This chain uses TRGV2 with TRGJP2. The junction had 8 bases not matched to a gene; V was cut back by 1 base and J by 3 bases. The germline gives CDR1 EGSNGY, CDR2 YDSYNSKV. CDR3 length equals 16 residues. The CDR3 protein is CATWDGSRGSDWIKTF. The DNA for the CDR3 is TGTGCCACCTGGGACGGTTCAAGGGGTAGTGATTGGATCAAGACGTTT.

This clone was observed a few times. The V gene is TRGV9, the J gene TRGJP. Germline V gene lookup returns CDR1 GITISATS and CDR2 ISYDGTV (reference sequence). Trimming took 0 bases from V and 6 from J; bases not matched to a gene: 5. The length of the CDR3 is 17 residues. CDR3 DNA sequence: TGTGCCTTGTGGGAGGTGCAGACAGAGTTGGGCAAAAAAATCAAGGTATTT. Amino acid sequence: CALWEVQTELGKKIKVF.

This clone was counted between two and nine times. The protein held in TCRdb is that of a much larger clone and does not match this DNA's translation at residue 13, likely because of a read error; the protein shown is translated from the DNA. CDR3 DNA: TGTGCCTTGTGGGAGGTTTCAGAGTTGGGCAAAAAAGTCAAGGTATTT. As protein: CALWEVSELGKKVKVF. V gene TRGV9 combines with J gene TRGJP. This CDR3 is 16 amino acids long. Looked up from germline, CDR1 is GITISATS and CDR2 is ISYDGTV (reference sequence).

The sample holds a few counts of this clone. This likely traces to a read error, being one base from a far larger clone. This chain joins TRGV2 and TRGJ1 or TRGJ2. Germline-derived CDR1 and CDR2 are EGSNGY and YDSYNSKV. The CDR3 runs to 12 residues. After removal of 3 bases from V and 7 bases from J, the junction contained 6 bases not matched to a gene. As DNA, the CDR3 is TGTGCCACCTGGGACAGGCGATATAAGAAACTCTTT. Amino acid sequence: CATWDRRYKKLF.

Remarks on this clone: This is likely an artifact of a read error, given a far larger clone one base away. This same CDR3 is encoded by further DNA sequences in the sample. The CDR3 region has the DNA TGTGCCCTGTGGGAGGTAGAGTTGGGCAAAAAAATCAAGGTATTT. This codes for CALWEVELGKKIKVF. The chain combines TRGV9 with TRGJP. Per the germline V gene, CDR1 is GITISATS and CDR2 is ISYDGTV (reference sequence). This CDR3 is built from 15 residues.

To note about this clone: Translating this DNA gives a protein that differs at residue 8 from the TCRdb one, which belongs to a much larger clone; a read error is likely, and the protein shown is this translation. The chain recombines TRGV9 with TRGJP. The CDR3 is 15 residues long. Per germline, CDR1 GITISATS and CDR2 ISYDGTV (reference sequence). The CDR3 sequence is CALWEQEVGKKIKVF. CDR3 sequence (DNA): TGTGCCTTGTGGGAGCAAGAGGTGGGCAAAAAAATCAAGGTATTT.

By proportion, this clone is medium-sized (0.01 to 0.1%). Other nucleotide sequences in the sample specify the same CDR3. J is TRGJP and V is TRGV9. The CDR3 sequence is 15 residues long. Unmatched junction bases numbered 2, after V lost 1 base and J lost 8 bases. Germline V gene data show CDR1 as GITISATS and CDR2 as ISYDGTV (reference sequence). CDR3 DNA: TGTGCCTTGTGGGAGGTCAAGTTGGGCAAAAAAATCAAGGTATTT. It codes for CALWEVKLGKKIKVF.

This clone counts as medium-sized (0.01 to 0.1%). This rearrangement joins TRGV9 to TRGJP. Trimming took 3 bases from V and 6 from J; bases not matched to a gene: 11. The germline V gene encodes CDR1 GITISATS and CDR2 ISYDGTV (reference sequence). The CDR3 length is 18 residues. The CDR3 region has the DNA TGTGCCTTGTGGGAGCCGCGCTGGGGAGAGTTGGGCAAAAAAATCAAGGTATTT. Its translation: CALWEPRWGELGKKIKVF.

The table lists this clone with a few counts. This likely stems from a read error, as it lies one base from a far larger clone. The same CDR3 can be traced to other DNA sequences in this sample. The chain employs TRGV9 and TRGJP. Germline assignment: CDR1 GITISATS and CDR2 ISYDGTV (reference sequence). The CDR3 runs to 16 residues. CDR3 amino acids: CALWEAQELGKKIKVF. Here the CDR3 DNA reads TGTGCCTTGTGGGAGGCACAAGAGTTGGGCAAAAAAATCAAGGTTTTT.

To note about this clone: For this DNA, TCRdb reports the protein of a much larger clone, which diverges at residue 14, most likely from a read error; the protein presented here is translated directly from the DNA. The rearrangement joins TRGV9 to TRGJP. CDR3 length: 16 amino acids. The germline V gene encodes CDR1 GITISATS and CDR2 ISYDGTV (reference sequence). Here the CDR3 DNA reads TGTGCCTTGTGGGAGGTCGGAGAGTTGGGCAAAAAAATCGAGGTATTT. It yields the protein CALWEVGELGKKIEVF.

This clone is labeled as medium-sized (0.01 to 0.1%). The chain combines TRGV5 with TRGJ1 or TRGJ2. Germline-derived CDR1 and CDR2 are VINAFY and YDVSNSKD. The J segment lost 1 base and the V segment lost 2 bases, leaving 5 bases of the junction unmatched. The CDR3 is 14 amino acids. The CDR3: CATWDTPNYYKKLF. CDR3 DNA sequence: TGTGCCACCTGGGACACGCCAAATTATTATAAGAAACTCTTT.